One sample yielded the 25 T cell receptor beta chains listed below, sequenced in a study of blood T cell repertoires in COVID-19. TCRdb's table, derived via immunoSEQ multiplex PCR, lists solely in-frame clones and lacks some. This repertoire shows some 240,000 clones, 65% to 90% found once; its top ten account for roughly 2.2%. Sequencing was carried out using peripheral blood. The receptors here all came from a woman in her 70s with COVID-19, enrolled during active disease.

The genes are TRBV5-1 and TRBJ1-1; the match to TRBD1 covers 8 bases. V was clipped by 4 bases and J by 5 bases; unmatched bases: 13. Per the germline V gene, CDR1 is SGHRS and CDR2 is YFSETQ. This CDR3 is 16 amino acids long. The CDR3 nucleotides are TGCGCCAGCAGCCCCGAGACCAGGGGGCTCGGGACTGAAGCTTTCTTT. Translated, it gives CASSPETRGLGTEAFF.

This clone appeared once. V and J are TRBV6-6 and TRBJ1-1; 7 positions match TRBD1. CDR1 and CDR2 (germline): MNHNY, SVGAGI (reference sequence). V lost 0 bases, J lost 1 base, and 2 bases stayed unmatched. The CDR3 length is 15 residues. The CDR3 DNA reads as TGTGCCAGCAGTTACTCGACAGGGAAGAACACTGAAGCTTTCTTT. Translating gives CASSYSTGKNTEAFF.

The chain carries TRBV19 and TRBJ1-5; 11 bases map to TRBD1. Germline CDR1 reads LNHDA; CDR2 reads SQIVND (reference sequence). CDR3 length: 15 amino acids. J lost 4 bases, V lost 4 bases, and 3 bases had no gene match. CDR3 protein: CASSNRDRGNQPQHF. The CDR3, as DNA: TGTGCCAGTAGTAACCGGGACAGGGGGAATCAGCCCCAGCATTTT.

This rearrangement joins TRBV19 to TRBJ2-1; 7 positions match TRBD1. The length of the CDR3 is 13 residues. V lost 3 bases to trimming and J lost 11 bases; unmatched junction nucleotides: 7. Germline V gene data show CDR1 as LNHDA and CDR2 as SQIVND (reference sequence). CDR3 sequence: CASSMPDREQQFF. In nucleotides, the CDR3 is TGTGCCAGTAGTATGCCCGACAGGGAACAGCAGTTCTTC.

This clone was seen a few times. V is TRBV5-6 and J is TRBJ1-5; D not resolved. The CDR3 is 14 residues long. Trimming cost V 3 bases and J 1 base, with 8 bases left between them. Germline values: CDR1 SGHDT, CDR2 YYEEEE. This CDR3 reads CASSSGVSNQPQHF. The CDR3 region has the DNA TGTGCCAGCAGCTCCGGGGTCAGCAATCAGCCCCAGCATTTT. Full variable domain (remainder filled in from reference TRBV5-6 and TRBJ1-5): DAGVTQSPTHLIKTRGQQVTLRCSPKSGHDTVSWYQQALGQGPQFIFQYYEEEERQRGNFPDRFSGHQFPNYSSELNVNALLLGDSALYLCASSSGVSNQPQHFGDGTRLSIL.

The chain uses TRBV12-5 and TRBJ1-5; 9 positions agree with TRBD1. Germline CDR1 and CDR2: LGHNT and FRNRAP. This CDR3 has 21 amino acids. Trimming cost V 0 bases and J 0 bases; bases outside gene matches: 15. In DNA, the CDR3 is TGTGCTAGTGGTTTGGTACTTCTCCGGGGACAGGGAAGGAATAGCAATCAGCCCCAGCATTTT. This gives the protein CASGLVLLRGQGRNSNQPQHF.

The CDR3 nucleotides read TGTGCCAGCAGCTTAAGGGGCACTTCGGGTTTTGAAGATGAAAAACTGTTTTTT. Protein product: CASSLRGTSGFEDEKLFF. The J gene is TRBJ1-4, the V gene TRBV7-6; D is perhaps TRBD1 (5 bases). The CDR3 length is 18 residues. V gave up 2 bases and J gave up 6 bases, with 22 bases separating them. Germline V lookup: CDR1 SGHVS, CDR2 FNYEAQ.

This clone has ten or more counts. The chain combines TRBV29-1 with TRBJ1-2, with D perhaps TRBD1 (5 bases). This CDR3 is built from 15 residues. Trimming pared 8 bases from V and 0 bases from J, leaving 19 bases between. Germline CDR1 SQVTM, CDR2 ANQGSEA. This chain's CDR3 is CSMLIQGLANYGYTF. For the CDR3, the DNA is TGCAGCATGCTGATCCAGGGACTAGCTAACTATGGCTACACCTTC.

This chain links TRBV29-1 with TRBJ2-2, with D possibly matching TRBD2 (7 bases). Germline-derived CDR1 and CDR2 are SQVTM and ANQGSEA. The CDR3 is made up of 14 amino acids. Trimming cost V 3 bases and J 6 bases, with 14 bases left between them. In nucleotides, the CDR3 is TGCAGCGTTGAGGCGGGGGCCAACCCCGGGGAGCTGTTTTTT. Its translation: CSVEAGANPGELFF.

V is TRBV5-1 and J is TRBJ1-3; D unclear. This CDR3 has 14 amino acids. Germline CDR1 reads SGHRS; CDR2 reads YFSETQ. Trimming pared 5 bases from V and 0 bases from J, leaving 9 bases between. The CDR3: CASSLASSGNTIYF. CDR3 in DNA: TGCGCCAGCAGTTTAGCCAGCTCTGGAAACACCATATATTTT.

The chain recombines TRBV28 with TRBJ1-1; 10 bases are shared with TRBD1. With 6 bases clipped from V and 3 bases from J, the junction kept 7 bases outside the gene matches. The CDR3 totals 15 residues. Germline V gene sequence: CDR1 MDHEN, CDR2 SYDVKM. CDR3 loop: CASRIPDRGDTEAFF. The DNA for the CDR3 is TGTGCCAGCAGGATTCCGGACAGGGGGGACACTGAAGCTTTCTTT.

The J gene is TRBJ2-7, the V gene TRBV11-2, with D tentatively TRBD1 (6 bases). Looked up from germline, CDR1 is SGHAT and CDR2 is FQNNGV. The CDR3 runs 16 residues. V was shortened by 2 bases and J by 3 bases, with 17 bases between the two germline ends. The CDR3 bases are TGTGCCAGCAGCTTATCCCCGGTTGCAGGGGTCTACGAGCAGTACTTC. It encodes CASSLSPVAGVYEQYF.

The V gene is TRBV6-2 or TRBV6-3, the J gene TRBJ1-3, with a possible D match to TRBD1 (5 bases). CDR1 is MNHEY, CDR2 SVGEGT, per germline. The CDR3 contains 16 residues. Trimming cost V 2 bases and J 4 bases, with 15 bases left between them. The CDR3 here is CASSYHRTQKGNTIYF. CDR3 sequence (DNA): TGTGCCAGCAGTTACCATCGGACACAAAAAGGAAACACCATATATTTT.

The chain recombines TRBV7-6 with TRBJ2-1, with D perhaps matching TRBD2 (5 bases). The CDR3 is made up of 16 amino acids. The germline V gene has CDR1 SGHVS and CDR2 FNYEAQ. Trimming shortened V by 2 bases and J by 6 bases, and 17 bases separated the two germline ends. The CDR3 reads CASSLSDPVLGNEQFF. The DNA for the CDR3 is TGTGCCAGCAGCTTATCAGACCCAGTACTAGGCAATGAGCAGTTCTTC.

Of note for this clone: The junction departs from the called germline gene at one end, perhaps through a read error. The rearrangement uses TRBV7-7 and TRBJ2-7; TRBD2 might be the D (6 bases). There are 15 residues in the CDR3. The germline V gene has CDR1 SSHAT and CDR2 FNYEAQ (reference sequence). CDR3 amino acids: CASSFPGEDSYEQYF. In DNA form, the CDR3 reads TGTGCTAGCAGCTTTCCGGGAGAGGACTCCTACGAGCAGTACTTC.

This clone was seen only a few times. The chain employs TRBV5-8 and TRBJ1-5, with TRBD1 matching over 7 bases. Germline V CDR1 and CDR2: SGHTS, YDEGEE. The ends lost 7 bases at V and 5 bases at J; junction bases unmatched: 3. The CDR3 totals 12 residues. The DNA of the CDR3 is TGTGCCAGCGGAACAGGGGATCAGCCCCAGCATTTT. Its translation is CASGTGDQPQHF.

The chain employs TRBV9 and TRBJ2-3, with D hard to call. V gave up 0 bases and J gave up 6 bases, with 8 bases separating them. Per the germline V gene, CDR1 is SGDLS and CDR2 is YYNGEE. This CDR3 contains 13 residues. DNA for the CDR3: TGTGCCAGCAGCGTAGGGCCATGGGATACGCAGTATTTT. Translation: CASSVGPWDTQYF.

The chain has TRBV7-2 and TRBJ2-1; maybe TRBD1 (5 bases). Per the germline V gene, CDR1 is SGHTA and CDR2 is FQGNSA. The CDR3 loop spans 14 amino acids. V was shortened by 10 bases and J by 9 bases, with 22 bases between the two germline ends. The CDR3 loop reads CAIQSPRAVGEQFF. CDR3 nucleotide sequence: TGTGCCATCCAAAGCCCCAGGGCAGTCGGTGAGCAGTTCTTC.

This rearrangement joins TRBV19 to TRBJ2-5, with D perhaps matching TRBD2 (6 bases). The CDR3 loop spans 14 amino acids. CDR1 is LNHDA, CDR2 SQIVND, per germline (reference sequence). Trimming removed 4 bases at V and 5 bases at J, with 14 bases between. The CDR3 reads CASSKVGGTETQYF. For the CDR3, the DNA is TGTGCCAGTAGTAAGGTCGGGGGTACGGAGACCCAGTACTTC.

The chain employs TRBV30 and TRBJ2-5, with D possibly matching TRBD2 (5 bases). Germline CDR1 reads GTSNPN; CDR2 reads SVGIG (reference sequence). The CDR3 covers 13 residues. The germline V and J ends were trimmed by 0 bases and 0 bases, with 5 bases remaining between them. The CDR3 loop is CAWSVGNQETQYF. In nucleotides, the CDR3 is TGTGCCTGGAGTGTCGGGAACCAAGAGACCCAGTACTTC.

This clone was detected once. The chain carries TRBV29-1 and TRBJ2-1; 12 nucleotides line up with TRBD2. J gave up 7 bases and V 5 bases, and 9 bases lay outside the gene matches. There are 15 residues in the CDR3. Germline CDR1 SQVTM, CDR2 ANQGSEA. DNA for the CDR3: TGCAGCGTTCGGACTAGCGGGACATTAGGGAATGAGCAGTTCTTC. Encoded protein: CSVRTSGTLGNEQFF.

This rearrangement joins TRBV19 to TRBJ1-1; the match to TRBD1 covers 7 bases. The germline V gene has CDR1 LNHDA and CDR2 SQIVND (reference sequence). The CDR3 has 15 amino acids. With V trimmed by 6 bases and J by 1 base, 8 bases remained unmatched. The CDR3 is CASRISRTGNTEAFF. For the CDR3, the DNA is TGTGCCAGTAGAATAAGTCGGACAGGGAACACTGAAGCTTTCTTT. Supplemented by reference TRBV19 and TRBJ1-1, the full variable domain reads DGGITQSPKYLFRKEGQNVTLSCEQNLNHDAMYWYRQDPGQGLRLIYYSQIVNDFQKGDIAEGYSVSREKKESFPLTVTSAQKNPTAFYLCASRISRTGNTEAFFGQGTRLTVV.

The V call is TRBV19, the J call TRBJ2-2; 14 positions agree with TRBD2. This CDR3 spans 19 amino acids. Trimming cost V 5 bases and J 5 bases; bases outside gene matches: 13. CDR1 and CDR2 (germline): LNHDA, SQIVND (reference sequence). The CDR3 DNA sequence: TGTGCCAGTAGTCTCCACCCGGGACTAGCGGGAGTGGGGACCGGGGAGCTGTTTTTT. Encoded protein: CASSLHPGLAGVGTGELFF. Full variable domain (remainder filled in from reference TRBV19 and TRBJ2-2): DGGITQSPKYLFRKEGQNVTLSCEQNLNHDAMYWYRQDPGQGLRLIYYSQIVNDFQKGDIAEGYSVSREKKESFPLTVTSAQKNPTAFYLCASSLHPGLAGVGTGELFFGEGSRLTVL.

This clone was seen just once. The CDR3 DNA sequence: TGCAGCGTTGAAGTGTCAGGGCGGGATACGCAGTATTTT. This translates into CSVEVSGRDTQYF. The chain links TRBV29-1 to TRBJ2-3; maybe TRBD1 (5 bases). The CDR3 length is 13 residues. V dropped 1 base and J dropped 6 bases, with 11 bases sitting between them. The germline CDR1 and CDR2 sequences are SQVTM and ANQGSEA.

The chain is built from TRBV5-6 and TRBJ1-1, with a weak D call TRBD1 (5 bases). V shed 4 bases and J shed 2 bases, with 18 bases lying between them. Germline values: CDR1 SGHDT, CDR2 YYEEEE. The CDR3 runs 16 residues. CDR3 region: CASSGGGVHPNTEAFF. The CDR3 nucleotides are TGTGCCAGCAGCGGTGGGGGGGTACACCCAAACACTGAAGCTTTCTTT. Together with reference TRBV5-6 and TRBJ1-1, the CDR3 gives the full variable domain: DAGVTQSPTHLIKTRGQQVTLRCSPKSGHDTVSWYQQALGQGPQFIFQYYEEEERQRGNFPDRFSGHQFPNYSSELNVNALLLGDSALYLCASSGGGVHPNTEAFFGQGTRLTVV.